This note documents a single T cell receptor beta chain sequence. The data belong to a study of patients and donors after allogeneic stem cell transplantation. MiXCR was run by TCRdb on the RT-PCR reads, yielding one entry per CDR3 protein. Of approximately 61,000 distinct CDR3 sequences in the sample, roughly 15% are singletons; the top ten hold over 25%. The receptor comes from a human donor who was either an allogeneic HSCT recipient or a stem cell or donor lymphocyte infusion donor (not recorded which). It is not recorded whose cells these are; they may come from a transplant donor. The sequencing sample was made of blood, either unsorted or a sorted T cell fraction (not recorded which).

CDR3 coding DNA: TGCAGCGTTGATTCCAGTGGGGGGTCCTACAATGAGCAGTTCTTC. Protein: CSVDSSGGSYNEQFF. V gene TRBV29-1 combines with J gene TRBJ2-1; maybe TRBD2 (6 bases). The length of the CDR3 is 15 residues. Trimming left V 3 bases short and J 1 base short, with 13 bases between. Germline-derived CDR1 and CDR2 are SQVTM and ANQGSEA.